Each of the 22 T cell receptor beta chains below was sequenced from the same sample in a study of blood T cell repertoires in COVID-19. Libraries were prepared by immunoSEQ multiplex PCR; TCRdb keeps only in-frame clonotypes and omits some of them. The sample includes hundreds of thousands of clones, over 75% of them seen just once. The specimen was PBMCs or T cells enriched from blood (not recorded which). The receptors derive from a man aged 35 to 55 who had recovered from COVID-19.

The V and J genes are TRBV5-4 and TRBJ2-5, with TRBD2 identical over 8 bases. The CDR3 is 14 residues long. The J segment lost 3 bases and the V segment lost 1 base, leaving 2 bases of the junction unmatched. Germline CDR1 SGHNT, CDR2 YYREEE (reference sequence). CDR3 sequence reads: CASSLKAGEETQYF. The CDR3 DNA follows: TGTGCCAGCAGCTTGAAAGCGGGGGAAGAGACCCAGTACTTC.

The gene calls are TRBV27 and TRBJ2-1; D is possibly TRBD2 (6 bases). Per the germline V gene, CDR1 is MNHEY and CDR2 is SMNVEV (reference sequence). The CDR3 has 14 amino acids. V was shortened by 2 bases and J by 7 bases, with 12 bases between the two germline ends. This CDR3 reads CASSLQFGGNEQFF. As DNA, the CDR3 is TGTGCCAGCAGTTTACAGTTCGGAGGGAATGAGCAGTTCTTC.

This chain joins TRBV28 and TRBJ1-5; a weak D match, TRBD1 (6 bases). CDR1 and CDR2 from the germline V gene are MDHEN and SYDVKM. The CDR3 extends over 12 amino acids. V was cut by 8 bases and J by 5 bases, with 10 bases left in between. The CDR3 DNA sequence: TGTGCCAGCGAACAGGGTTATCAGCCCCAGCATTTT. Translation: CASEQGYQPQHF. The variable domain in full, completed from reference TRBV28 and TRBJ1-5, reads DVKVTQSSRYLVKRTGEKVFLECVQDMDHENMFWYRQDPGLGLRLIYFSYDVKMKEKGDIPEGYSVSREKKERFSLILESASTNQTSMYLCASEQGYQPQHFGDGTRLSIL.

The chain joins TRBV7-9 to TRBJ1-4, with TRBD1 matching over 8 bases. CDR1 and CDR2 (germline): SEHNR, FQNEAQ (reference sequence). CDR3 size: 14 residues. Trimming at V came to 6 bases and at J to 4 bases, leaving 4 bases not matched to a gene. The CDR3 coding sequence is TGTGCCAGCAGTACGGGACAGGATAATGAAAAACTGTTTTTT. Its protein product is CASSTGQDNEKLFF.

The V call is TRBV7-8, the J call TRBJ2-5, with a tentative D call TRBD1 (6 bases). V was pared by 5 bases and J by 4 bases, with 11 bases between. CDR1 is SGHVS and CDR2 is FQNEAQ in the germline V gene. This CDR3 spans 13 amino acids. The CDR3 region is CASSVRQVETQYF. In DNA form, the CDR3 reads TGTGCCAGCAGCGTACGACAGGTAGAGACCCAGTACTTC.

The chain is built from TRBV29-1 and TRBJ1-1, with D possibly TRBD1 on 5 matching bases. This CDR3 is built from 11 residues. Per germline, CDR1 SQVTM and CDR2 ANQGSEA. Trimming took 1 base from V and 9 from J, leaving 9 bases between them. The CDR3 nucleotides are TGCAGCGTTGAAGTTGACAGTCAAGCTTTCTTT. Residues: CSVEVDSQAFF.

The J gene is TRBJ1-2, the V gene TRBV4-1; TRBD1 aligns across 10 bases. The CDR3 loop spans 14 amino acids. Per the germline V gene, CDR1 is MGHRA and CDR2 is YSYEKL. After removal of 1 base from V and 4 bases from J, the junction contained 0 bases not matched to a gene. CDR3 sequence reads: CASSQGTGGYGYTF. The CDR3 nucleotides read TGCGCCAGCAGCCAAGGGACAGGGGGCTATGGCTACACCTTC.

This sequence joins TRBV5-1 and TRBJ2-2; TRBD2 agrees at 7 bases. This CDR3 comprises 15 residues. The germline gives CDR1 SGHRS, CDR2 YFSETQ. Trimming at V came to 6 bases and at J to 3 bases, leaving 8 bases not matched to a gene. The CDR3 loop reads CASTRTSEHTGELFF. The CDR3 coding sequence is TGCGCCAGCACCCGAACTAGCGAGCACACCGGGGAGCTGTTTTTT.

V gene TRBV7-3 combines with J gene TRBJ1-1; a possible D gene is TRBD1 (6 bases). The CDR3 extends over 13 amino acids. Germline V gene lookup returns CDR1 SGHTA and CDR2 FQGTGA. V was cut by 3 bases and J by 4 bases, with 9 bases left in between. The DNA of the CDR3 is TGTGCCAGCAGCTTGTCGACAGGCACTGAAGCTTTCTTT. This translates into CASSLSTGTEAFF.

The CDR3 protein is CASSEQVRVGEAFF. In DNA form, the CDR3 reads TGTGCCAGCAGTGAGCAGGTGAGGGTTGGTGAAGCTTTCTTT. The chain couples TRBV2 to TRBJ1-1; D uncertain. Germline V lookup: CDR1 SNHLY, CDR2 FYNNEI. CDR3 length equals 14 residues. Between the trimmed V and J ends, which lost 3 bases and 7 bases, there was a span of 15 bases. The variable domain in full, completed from reference TRBV2 and TRBJ1-1, reads EPEVTQTPSHQVTQMGQEVILRCVPISNHLYFYWYRQILGQKVEFLVSFYNNEISEKSEIFDDQFSVERPDGSNFTLKIRSTKLEDSAMYFCASSEQVRVGEAFFGQGTRLTVV.

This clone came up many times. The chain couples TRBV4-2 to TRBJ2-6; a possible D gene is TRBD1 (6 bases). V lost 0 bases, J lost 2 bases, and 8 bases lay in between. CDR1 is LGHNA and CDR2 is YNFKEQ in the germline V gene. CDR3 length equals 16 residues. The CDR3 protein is CASSQDEGAGANVLTF. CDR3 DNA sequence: TGTGCCAGCAGCCAAGATGAGGGGGCTGGGGCCAACGTCCTGACTTTC.

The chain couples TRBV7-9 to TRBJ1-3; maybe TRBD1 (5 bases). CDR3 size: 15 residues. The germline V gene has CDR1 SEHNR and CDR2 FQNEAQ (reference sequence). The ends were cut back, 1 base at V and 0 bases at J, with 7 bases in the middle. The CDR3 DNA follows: TGTGCCAGCAGCTTAGGACAGTTCTCTGGAAACACCATATATTTT. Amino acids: CASSLGQFSGNTIYF.

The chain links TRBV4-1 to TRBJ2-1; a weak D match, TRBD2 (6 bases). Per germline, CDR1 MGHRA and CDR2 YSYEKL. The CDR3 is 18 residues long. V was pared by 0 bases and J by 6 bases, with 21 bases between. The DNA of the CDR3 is TGCGCCAGCAGCCAAGAGTCTGGGACTCTTACCGGGGGCAATGAGCAGTTCTTC. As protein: CASSQESGTLTGGNEQFF.

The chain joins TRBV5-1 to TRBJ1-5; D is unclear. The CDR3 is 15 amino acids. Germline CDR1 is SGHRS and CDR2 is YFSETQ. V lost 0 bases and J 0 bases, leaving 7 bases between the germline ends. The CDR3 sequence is CASSLEPGSNQPQHF. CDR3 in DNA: TGCGCCAGCAGCTTGGAACCCGGTAGCAATCAGCCCCAGCATTTT.

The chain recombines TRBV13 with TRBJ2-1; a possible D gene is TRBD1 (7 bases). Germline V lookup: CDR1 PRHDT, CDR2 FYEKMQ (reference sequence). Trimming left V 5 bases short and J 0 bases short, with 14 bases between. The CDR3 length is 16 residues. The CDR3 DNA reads TGTGCCAGCAGCCGCAGGGGGAGGAGCTCCTACAATGAGCAGTTCTTC. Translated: CASSRRGRSSYNEQFF. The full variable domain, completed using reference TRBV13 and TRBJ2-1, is AAGVIQSPRHLIKEKRETATLKCYPIPRHDTVYWYQQGPGQDPQFLISFYEKMQSDKGSIPDRFSAQQFSDYHSELNMSSLELGDSALYFCASSRRGRSSYNEQFFGPGTRLTVL.

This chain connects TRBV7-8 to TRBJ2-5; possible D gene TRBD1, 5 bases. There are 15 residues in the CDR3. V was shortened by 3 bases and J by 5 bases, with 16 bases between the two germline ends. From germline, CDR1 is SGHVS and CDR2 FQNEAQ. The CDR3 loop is CASSFSFTGRETQYF. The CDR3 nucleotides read TGTGCCAGCAGCTTCTCCTTCACAGGACGCGAGACCCAGTACTTC.

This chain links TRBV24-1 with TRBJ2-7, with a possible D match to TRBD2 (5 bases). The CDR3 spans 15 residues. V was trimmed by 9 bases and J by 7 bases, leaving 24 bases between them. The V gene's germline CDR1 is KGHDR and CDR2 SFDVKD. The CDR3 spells CATPGFFWTFREQYF. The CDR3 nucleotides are TGTGCCACCCCGGGGTTTTTCTGGACGTTTAGGGAGCAGTACTTC.

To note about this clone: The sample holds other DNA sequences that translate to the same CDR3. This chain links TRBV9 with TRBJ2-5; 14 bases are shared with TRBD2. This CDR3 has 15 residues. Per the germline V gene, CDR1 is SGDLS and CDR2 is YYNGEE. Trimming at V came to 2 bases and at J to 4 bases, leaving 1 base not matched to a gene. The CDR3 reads CASSVGLAGGETQYF. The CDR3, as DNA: TGTGCCAGCAGCGTCGGACTAGCGGGGGGAGAGACCCAGTACTTC. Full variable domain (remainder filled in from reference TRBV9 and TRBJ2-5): DSGVTQTPKHLITATGQRVTLRCSPRSGDLSVYWYQQSLDQGLQFLIQYYNGEERAKGNILERFSAQQFPDLHSELNLSSLELGDSALYFCASSVGLAGGETQYFGPGTRLLVL.

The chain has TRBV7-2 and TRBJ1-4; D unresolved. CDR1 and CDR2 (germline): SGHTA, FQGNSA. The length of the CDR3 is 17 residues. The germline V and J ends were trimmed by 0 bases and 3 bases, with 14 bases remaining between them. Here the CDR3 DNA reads TGTGCCAGCAGCTTAGCGCTTGCCCGAGGGCCTAATGAAAAACTGTTTTTT. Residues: CASSLALARGPNEKLFF.

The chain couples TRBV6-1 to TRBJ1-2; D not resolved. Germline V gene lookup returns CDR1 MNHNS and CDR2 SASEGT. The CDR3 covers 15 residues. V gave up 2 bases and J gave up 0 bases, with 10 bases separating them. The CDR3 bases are TGTGCCAGCAGTGAAAGCGGTGGAGCTAACTATGGCTACACCTTC. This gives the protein CASSESGGANYGYTF.

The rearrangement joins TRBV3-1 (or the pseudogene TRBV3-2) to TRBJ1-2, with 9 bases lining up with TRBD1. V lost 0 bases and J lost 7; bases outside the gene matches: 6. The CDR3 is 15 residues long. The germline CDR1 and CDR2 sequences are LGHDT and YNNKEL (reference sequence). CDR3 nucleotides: TGTGCCAGCAGCCAAGAAGGGGGACAGGGAGGTGGCTACACCTTC. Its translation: CASSQEGGQGGGYTF.

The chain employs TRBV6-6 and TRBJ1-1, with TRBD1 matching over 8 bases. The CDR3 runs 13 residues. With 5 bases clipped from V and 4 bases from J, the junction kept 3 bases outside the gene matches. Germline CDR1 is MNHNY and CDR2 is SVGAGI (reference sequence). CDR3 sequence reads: CASSTQGATEAFF. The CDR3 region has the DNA TGTGCCAGCAGTACGCAGGGGGCCACTGAAGCTTTCTTT.